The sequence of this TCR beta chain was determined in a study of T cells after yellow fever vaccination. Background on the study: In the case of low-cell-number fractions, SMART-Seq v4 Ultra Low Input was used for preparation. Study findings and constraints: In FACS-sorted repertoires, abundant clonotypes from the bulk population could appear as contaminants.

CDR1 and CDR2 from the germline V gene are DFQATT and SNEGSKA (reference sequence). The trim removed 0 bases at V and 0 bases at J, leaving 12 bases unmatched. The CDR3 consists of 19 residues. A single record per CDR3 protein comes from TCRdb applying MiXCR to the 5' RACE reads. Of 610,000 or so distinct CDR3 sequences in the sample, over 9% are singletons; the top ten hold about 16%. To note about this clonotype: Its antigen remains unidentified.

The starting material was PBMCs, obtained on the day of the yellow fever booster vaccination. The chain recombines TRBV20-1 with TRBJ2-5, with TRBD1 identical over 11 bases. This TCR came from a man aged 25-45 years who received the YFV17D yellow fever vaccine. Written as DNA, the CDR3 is TGCAGTGCTAGAGATAGTAGTGGCGGACAGGGGGCTCACCAAGAGACCCAGTACTTC. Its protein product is CSARDSSGGQGAHQETQYF.